This TCR beta chain was obtained from a study of blood T cell repertoires in COVID-19. About the study: Acute and convalescent COVID-19 samples came from the United States, Italy and Spain. PBMCs, B-cell-depleted T cells, or T cells provided the cDNA or gDNA that made up the material.

V lost 4 bases to trimming and J lost 5 bases; unmatched junction nucleotides: 5. CDR3 size: 14 residues. CDR1 SGHRS and CDR2 YFSETQ come from the germline V gene. Sequencing used immunoSEQ multiplex PCR; TCRdb keeps in-frame clones, though not all of them. The table shows a few hundred thousand clones, with about 87% occurring only once. This clone was detected once. This sequence originates from a woman between 50 and 59 years old with acute or convalescent COVID-19. The chain uses TRBV5-1 and TRBJ2-5; 10 positions agree with TRBD1. Sequenced material: peripheral blood. The DNA of the CDR3 is TGCGCCAGCAGCCAGACAGGGGGCGCGGAGACCCAGTACTTC. As protein: CASSQTGGAETQYF.